The entry that follows covers one T cell receptor beta chain sequence. This sample stems from a study of T cell responses to AZD1222 COVID-19 vaccine. Generated by immunoSEQ multiplex PCR, the TCRdb table keeps only in-frame clones and is missing some. Of over 120,000 clones in the sample, nearly 90% are singletons; the top ten hold about 5.4%. Germline loops: CDR1 SGHVS, CDR2 FNYEAQ. Unmatched junction bases numbered 6, after V lost 5 bases and J lost 0 bases. The CDR3 runs to 16 residues. The V call is TRBV7-6, the J call TRBJ2-2; 7 bases are shared with TRBD1. The sample was peripheral blood, taken 28 days after the second dose of the MenACWY control vaccine. This TCR came from an adult who received the MenACWY meningococcal vaccine as a control. The CDR3 loop reads CASSSRDSTNTGELFF. The CDR3 DNA is TGTGCCAGCAGCAGCCGGGACAGTACGAACACCGGGGAGCTGTTTTTT.